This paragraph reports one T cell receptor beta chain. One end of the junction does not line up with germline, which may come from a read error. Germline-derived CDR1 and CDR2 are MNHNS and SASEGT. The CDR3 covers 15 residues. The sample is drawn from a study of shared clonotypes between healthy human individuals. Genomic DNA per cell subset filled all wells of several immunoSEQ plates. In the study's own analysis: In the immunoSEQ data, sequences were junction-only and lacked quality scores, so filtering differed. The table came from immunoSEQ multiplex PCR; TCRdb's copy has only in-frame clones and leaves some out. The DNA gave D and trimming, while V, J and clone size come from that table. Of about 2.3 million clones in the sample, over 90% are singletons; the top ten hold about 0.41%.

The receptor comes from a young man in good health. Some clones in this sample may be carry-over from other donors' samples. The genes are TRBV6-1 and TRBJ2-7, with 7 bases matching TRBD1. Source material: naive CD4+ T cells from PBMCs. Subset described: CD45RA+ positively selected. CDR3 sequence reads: CASREAGGPSYEQYF. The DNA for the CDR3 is TGTGCCAGCAGGGAAGCAGGGGGACCCTCCTACGAGCAGTACTTC.